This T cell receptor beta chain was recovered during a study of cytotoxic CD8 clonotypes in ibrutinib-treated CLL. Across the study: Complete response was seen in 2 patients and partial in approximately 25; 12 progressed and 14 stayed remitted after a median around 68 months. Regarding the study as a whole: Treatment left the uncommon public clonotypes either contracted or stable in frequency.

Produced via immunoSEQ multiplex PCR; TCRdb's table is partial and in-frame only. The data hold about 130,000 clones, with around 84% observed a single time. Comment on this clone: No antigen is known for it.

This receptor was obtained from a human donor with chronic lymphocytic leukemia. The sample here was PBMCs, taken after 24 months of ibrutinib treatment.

This CDR3 is CASSPGGGSYNSPLHF. The CDR3 DNA reads as TGTGCCAGCAGCCCCGGCGGGGGCTCCTATAATTCACCCCTCCACTTT. The chain couples TRBV6-6 to TRBJ1-6; a possible D gene is TRBD1 (5 bases). Trimming removed 6 bases from V and 0 bases from J, with 12 bases in between. This CDR3 spans 16 amino acids. CDR1 and CDR2 from the germline V gene are MNHNY and SVGAGI (reference sequence).